This T cell receptor (beta chain) stems from a study of blood T cell repertoires in COVID-19. Here immunoSEQ multiplex PCR was the method, and the copy in TCRdb shows in-frame clones only, minus some. The data hold 200,000 to 300,000 clones, with about 91% observed a single time. The receptor was derived from a person aged 18-35 years with COVID-19, enrolled during active disease. The sample comprised peripheral blood.

CDR3 coding DNA: TGTGCCAGCAGCTCCGGGGGAGCCAAAAACATTCAGTACTTC. Translating gives CASSSGGAKNIQYF. The V gene is TRBV7-9, the J gene TRBJ2-4, with TRBD2 as a possible D gene (6 bases). Between the trimmed V and J ends, which lost 4 bases and 0 bases, there was a span of 7 bases. Per the germline V gene, CDR1 is SEHNR and CDR2 is FQNEAQ (reference sequence). The CDR3 contains 14 residues.